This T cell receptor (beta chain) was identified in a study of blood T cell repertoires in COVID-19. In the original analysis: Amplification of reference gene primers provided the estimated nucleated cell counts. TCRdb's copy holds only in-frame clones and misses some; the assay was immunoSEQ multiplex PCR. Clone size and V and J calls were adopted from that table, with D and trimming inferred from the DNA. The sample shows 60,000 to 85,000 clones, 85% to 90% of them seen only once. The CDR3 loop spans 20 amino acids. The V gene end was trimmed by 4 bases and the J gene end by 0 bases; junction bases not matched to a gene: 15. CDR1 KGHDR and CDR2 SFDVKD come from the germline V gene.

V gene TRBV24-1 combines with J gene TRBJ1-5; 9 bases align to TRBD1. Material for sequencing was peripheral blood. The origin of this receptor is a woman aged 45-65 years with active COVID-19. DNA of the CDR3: TGTGCCACCAGTGACTTGGGACAGGGAAGGCCTCCTTATAGCAATCAGCCCCAGCATTTT. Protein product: CATSDLGQGRPPYSNQPQHF.